The source of this TCR beta chain is a study of breast tumors, draining lymph nodes, adjacent tissues. MiXCR, applied by TCRdb to the multiplex PCR reads, yields one record per CDR3 protein. There are about 180,000 distinct CDR3 sequences in the sample; approximately 30% occur only once, and more than 3.5% lies in the top ten. CDR3 length equals 14 residues. In germline, CDR1 is WSHSY, CDR2 SAAADI. V lost 9 bases and J lost 5, with 19 bases in between. This clonotype was seen a handful of times. Samples came from axillary lymph nodes draining the breast cancer. Sample: axillary lymph node tissue. This TCR was recovered from a female donor with breast cancer. Some clones in this sample may be carry-over from other donors' samples. The chain uses TRBV10-2 and TRBJ1-1; weak D call: TRBD1 (5 bases). The CDR3 DNA is TGCGCCAGTAGCCCTGGGGCGGGGGGGACTGAAGCTTTCTTT. It yields the protein CASSPGAGGTEAFF.